The rows below give T cell receptor beta chains drawn from one sample of a study of immune evolution from preneoplasia to lung adenocarcinoma. This table comes from immunoSEQ multiplex PCR, and its TCRdb copy is limited to in-frame clones, with some not included. The sample carries about 3,400 clones, roughly 70% recorded once. The sequenced sample consisted of FFPE lung adenocarcinoma in situ tissue. The receptors come from a person aged 55-79 years with lung adenocarcinoma. The CDR3 runs from the conserved cysteine through the conserved F or W. D genes are given only for firm matches. Size is omitted from some rows. Given values are once, few, many or a class for expanded clones.

DNA	CDR3	D	size	V	J
TGTGCCAGCAGTTTATATCCCCCGGTGGGGGCCGGGGAGCTGTTTTTT	CASSLYPPVGAGELFF	.	.	TRBV27	TRBJ2-2
TGCAGCGTTGTTGAGGGGTCGTTAGAGCAGTACTTC	CSVVEGSLEQYF	.	.	TRBV29-1	TRBJ2-7
TGTGCCAGCAGCTTAGACAGCTACACCGGGGAGCTGTTTTTT	CASSLDSYTGELFF	.	.	TRBV7-3	TRBJ2-2
TGTGCCAGCAGTCCTTCAACCGGGACAGCCTATGGCTACACCTTC	CASSPSTGTAYGYTF	TRBD1	.	TRBV6-5	TRBJ1-2
TGTGCCAGCAGCGCTACAGGGGAGAATTCACCCCTCCACTTT	CASSATGENSPLHF	TRBD1	.	TRBV6-4	TRBJ1-6
TGTGCCAGCACCAAAGGGGGGATTTGGGACCGCGGGGAGCTGTTTTTT	CASTKGGIWDRGELFF	.	.	TRBV7-2	TRBJ2-2
TGCGCCAGCAGCTTCCGGACAGGGGGCGATAGTTACACCTTC	CASSFRTGGDSYTF	TRBD1	.	TRBV5-1	TRBJ1-2
TGTGCCAGCAGTCGACAGGGTCTCGGAAACACCATATATTTT	CASSRQGLGNTIYF	TRBD1	.	TRBV6-5	TRBJ1-3
TGTGCCAGCAGCTTACTCCAGAACACAGATACGCAGTATTTT	CASSLLQNTDTQYF	.	.	TRBV11-2	TRBJ2-3
TGTGCCAGCAGTCCGGACAGTTGGGAGACCCAGTACTTC	CASSPDSWETQYF	.	few	TRBV28	TRBJ2-5
TGTGCCACCAGCAGAGAGACAGGCCTGTTTGGAGAGACCCAGTACTTC	CATSRETGLFGETQYF	.	.	TRBV15	TRBJ2-5
TGTGCCACCCAAAGGGCCGAGGGTTATAGCAATCAGCCCCAGCATTTT	CATQRAEGYSNQPQHF	.	large	TRBV10-3	TRBJ1-5
TGTGCCATCAGTGAGAGGGCGGAGGATGAAAAACTGTTTTTT	CAISERAEDEKLFF	.	once	TRBV10-3	TRBJ1-4
TGTGCCAGCAGTGAGGCCGGGACAGGGGGGTTTGAGCAGTTCTTC	CASSEAGTGGFEQFF	TRBD1	.	TRBV6-4	TRBJ2-1
TGTGCCAGCAGGGGCGGGCCGAACACCGGGGAGCTGTTTTTT	CASRGGPNTGELFF	.	.	TRBV11-3	TRBJ2-2
TGTGCCAGCAGCCTTCGACAGGGAGGGGCTGGAAACACCATATATTTT	CASSLRQGGAGNTIYF	TRBD1	.	TRBV5-4	TRBJ1-3
TGTGCCAGCAGTTCTCCGGACAGGGGCCCCACTGAAGCTTTCTTT	CASSSPDRGPTEAFF	TRBD1	.	TRBV27	TRBJ1-1
TGCGCCAGCAGCTTGGCTGGCATCGGGGAGCTGTTTTTT	CASSLAGIGELFF	.	once	TRBV5-1	TRBJ2-2
TGTGCCAGCAGGCCCGTCGGGGCGGGTTTGGGGGAGCAGTACTTC	CASRPVGAGLGEQYF	.	large	TRBV27	TRBJ2-7
TGTGCCAGTAGATGGACTTCTTCAGTGATCTCTGGAAACACCATATATTTT	CASRWTSSVISGNTIYF	.	.	TRBV19	TRBJ1-3
TGTGCCAGCAGCTCGACAGGGGTCGGTGGCTACACCTTC	CASSSTGVGGYTF	TRBD1	once	TRBV5-6	TRBJ1-2
TGTGCCAGCTCACCACCGAGCGGGCGGGGGGGCCCTACTAGCTCTGGGGCCAACGTCCTGACTTTC	CASSPPSGRGGPTSSGANVLTF	TRBD2	.	TRBV18	TRBJ2-6
TGCGCCAGCAGCCTAGACGGGCAGGGGGGAGGCTACACCTTC	CASSLDGQGGGYTF	TRBD1	.	TRBV4-1	TRBJ1-2
TGTGCCAGCAGTGATAGGGTTGACTATGGCTACACCTTC	CASSDRVDYGYTF	.	few	TRBV2	TRBJ1-2
TGCGCCAGCAGCTTGGCCCCGGGACTAGCGGGGGTTCAAGAGACCCAGTACTTC	CASSLAPGLAGVQETQYF	TRBD2	.	TRBV5-1	TRBJ2-5
TGTGCCAGTAGTATATCCGGGACAGGGGGCGCATTCCAGCCCCAGCATTTT	CASSISGTGGAFQPQHF	TRBD1	.	TRBV19	TRBJ1-5
TGTGCCAGTAGTATCTTGGGCAGGGCCTCAGATACGCAGTATTTT	CASSILGRASDTQYF	.	.	TRBV19	TRBJ2-3
TGTGCCAGCAGCCAGGGACAGCCCTTCGAGCAGTACTTC	CASSQGQPFEQYF	TRBD1	.	TRBV14	TRBJ2-7
TGTGCCAGCAGCTCTCCTTGGGGAAGGACATACGATGAGCAGTACTTC	CASSSPWGRTYDEQYF	.	.	TRBV11-3	TRBJ2-7
TGTGCCAGCAGCCCGCGAGGGACAGGGATGGGCGAGCAGTACTTC	CASSPRGTGMGEQYF	TRBD1	.	TRBV2	TRBJ2-7
TGCGCCAGCAGCTTGGTTTCAGGGTCCAACACTGAAGCTTTCTTT	CASSLVSGSNTEAFF	.	.	TRBV5-1	TRBJ1-1
TGTGCCAGCAGCCCAGCGCGGGGGGGGTATACGCAGTATTTT	CASSPARGGYTQYF	TRBD2	.	TRBV6-6	TRBJ2-3
TGTGCCAGCCAGACAGGTCCTTCGGAAGCTTTCTTT	CASQTGPSEAFF	.	.	TRBV6-5	TRBJ1-1
TGTGCCAGCAGCGGGGGCAGTGTTACTAACTATGGCTACACCTTC	CASSGGSVTNYGYTF	.	.	TRBV5-5	TRBJ1-2
TGTGCCAGCTCAAGTTCGAGGGCCGTCAACGAGCAGTACTTC	CASSSSRAVNEQYF	.	.	TRBV18	TRBJ2-7
TGTGCCAGCAGGCCCACGACAGGACCTTATGGCTACACCTTC	CASRPTTGPYGYTF	.	.	TRBV6-1	TRBJ1-2
TGCAGCGTTTACGTCCCGGGACAGGGGGATCACTATGGCTACACCTTC	CSVYVPGQGDHYGYTF	TRBD1	once	TRBV29-1	TRBJ1-2
TGCGCCAGCAGTTCACAACTAGCGGGGGTGTCCGATACGCAGTATTTT	CASSSQLAGVSDTQYF	TRBD2	.	TRBV10-2	TRBJ2-3
TGTGCCATCAGAGAGGGACAGGGGCCGGATGGCTACACCTTC	CAIREGQGPDGYTF	TRBD1	few	TRBV10-3	TRBJ1-2
TGTGCCAGCAGACCCGGACTAGCGGGGTTTGAGCAGTTCTTC	CASRPGLAGFEQFF	TRBD2	.	TRBV28	TRBJ2-1
TGTGCCAGCAGTTACTTCGGGACAGACACTGAAGCTTTCTTT	CASSYFGTDTEAFF	TRBD1	.	TRBV6-5	TRBJ1-1
TGTGCCAGCAGCTTGGATCCCAGGGATGTAGGAGATACGCAGTATTTT	CASSLDPRDVGDTQYF	.	.	TRBV5-4	TRBJ2-3
TGTGCCAGCAGTTCCCTAGACAGCTATGGCTACACCTTC	CASSSLDSYGYTF	.	.	TRBV27	TRBJ1-2
TGTGCCAGCAGATCGGACAGTAATAATTCACCCCTCCACTTT	CASRSDSNNSPLHF	.	.	TRBV2	TRBJ1-6
TGTGCCAGCAGCCGTTCCCAGGGGACGGGGTATGGCTACACCTTC	CASSRSQGTGYGYTF	.	few	TRBV11-3	TRBJ1-2
TGTGCCAGCAGCACCGGGGGGACCGTTGAGACCCAGTACTTC	CASSTGGTVETQYF	TRBD2	.	TRBV9	TRBJ2-5
TGCGCCAGCAGCTTGACAGCAACCACTAACACTGAAGCTTTCTTT	CASSLTATTNTEAFF	.	few	TRBV5-1	TRBJ1-1
TGTGCCAGCAGACGGACAGGAGAAACCGGGGAGCTGTTTTTT	CASRRTGETGELFF	TRBD1	.	TRBV7-2	TRBJ2-2